These 16 T cell receptor beta chains were sequenced from one sample in a study of shared clonotypes between healthy human individuals. Generated by immunoSEQ multiplex PCR, the TCRdb table keeps only in-frame clones and is missing some. The data show approximately 2.1 million clones, just over 90% seen once. Sequencing was carried out using naive CD4+ T cells from PBMCs. Subset specified: CD45RA+ positively selected. The receptors come from a man younger than 35 in good health. Some clones in this sample may be carry-over from other donors' samples.

Notes on this clone: The same CDR3 arises from other DNA sequences in this sample as well. The V and J genes are TRBV5-1 and TRBJ2-7, with 10 bases that match TRBD1. Trimming at V came to 2 bases and at J to 4 bases, leaving 3 bases not matched to a gene. The CDR3 loop spans 14 amino acids. Germline V gene sequence: CDR1 SGHRS, CDR2 YFSETQ. The CDR3 DNA sequence: TGCGCCAGCAGCTTCGGGACAGGGGTTTACGAGCAGTACTTC. The encoded protein is CASSFGTGVYEQYF.

The chain uses TRBV6-1 and TRBJ2-7; maybe TRBD2 (5 bases). From germline, CDR1 is MNHNS and CDR2 SASEGT. V was cut by 6 bases and J by 3 bases, with 12 bases left in between. The CDR3 has 13 amino acids. The CDR3 DNA is TGTGCCAGCAGGGAGGAATGGGTCTACGAGCAGTACTTC. Residues: CASREEWVYEQYF.

V is TRBV19 and J is TRBJ2-7, with D perhaps TRBD1 (6 bases). The CDR3 runs 14 residues. CDR1 and CDR2 (germline): LNHDA, SQIVND (reference sequence). V was clipped by 5 bases and J by 3 bases, with 14 bases between them. CDR3 sequence reads: CASSVRGALYEQYF. The CDR3 coding sequence is TGTGCCAGTAGTGTCAGGGGTGCCCTCTACGAGCAGTACTTC.

The V gene is TRBV30, the J gene TRBJ2-1; the D gene is possibly TRBD1 (6 bases). This CDR3 comprises 12 residues. Germline CDR1 reads GTSNPN; CDR2 reads SVGIG (reference sequence). Trimming shortened V by 4 bases and J by 10 bases, and 14 bases separated the two germline ends. Here the CDR3 reads CAWNRGQREQFF. DNA for the CDR3: TGTGCCTGGAATCGAGGACAGCGGGAGCAGTTCTTC. Based on the CDR3 plus reference TRBV30 and TRBJ2-1, the full variable domain is SQTIHQWPATLVQPVGSPLSLECTVEGTSNPNLYWYRQAAGRGLQLLFYSVGIGQISSEVPQNLSASRPQDRQFILSSKKLLLSDSGFYLCAWNRGQREQFFGPGTRLTVL.

This sequence joins TRBV27 and TRBJ2-4, with D uncertain. CDR1 is MNHEY and CDR2 is SMNVEV in the germline V gene (reference sequence). CDR3 length: 12 residues. Deletions cut 5 bases from V and 5 bases from J, with 7 bases between. CDR3: CASSPSENIQYF. CDR3 DNA: TGTGCCAGCAGTCCGAGCGAAAACATTCAGTACTTC.

The chain links TRBV2 to TRBJ2-1; TRBD2 matches 7 bases. The germline V gene encodes CDR1 SNHLY and CDR2 FYNNEI. The CDR3 consists of 16 residues. J gave up 8 bases and V 3 bases, and 13 bases lay outside the gene matches. CDR3 nucleotide sequence: TGTGCCAGCAGTGAGTTAGGACTAGTAGGTCCGCATGAGCAGTTCTTC. Translation gives CASSELGLVGPHEQFF.

As to this clone: The sample has other DNA sequences that encode this CDR3 too. This chain joins TRBV10-3 and TRBJ1-1, with D unresolved. The CDR3 sequence is 14 residues long. V was pared by 0 bases and J by 1 base, with 6 bases between. Germline values: CDR1 ENHRY, CDR2 SYGVKD. The CDR3 protein is CAISESWGNTEAFF. The DNA of the CDR3 is TGTGCCATCAGTGAGTCGTGGGGGAACACTGAAGCTTTCTTT.

The chain employs TRBV19 and TRBJ2-5; 8 bases map to TRBD1. Trimming took 7 bases from V and 0 from J; bases not matched to a gene: 13. Looked up from germline, CDR1 is LNHDA and CDR2 is SQIVND (reference sequence). CDR3 size: 17 residues. CDR3 sequence (DNA): TGTGCCAGTATTGGGCCCCGGACAGGGTCGTACCAAGAGACCCAGTACTTC. Translation: CASIGPRTGSYQETQYF.

The chain is built from TRBV7-2 and TRBJ1-5, with D possibly being TRBD1 (5 bases). Germline CDR1 and CDR2: SGHTA and FQGNSA. Trimming pared 1 base from V and 9 bases from J, leaving 13 bases between. The CDR3 sequence is 14 residues long. The CDR3 spells CASSLGWTGGPQHF. The CDR3 DNA sequence: TGTGCCAGCAGCTTAGGTTGGACCGGGGGGCCCCAGCATTTT.

The chain is built from TRBV5-1 and TRBJ2-7, with TRBD1 matching over 10 bases. CDR1 is SGHRS, CDR2 YFSETQ, per germline. The CDR3 contains 15 residues. Trimming removed 0 bases from V and 7 bases from J; junction bases left unmatched: 7. The CDR3 is CASSLDPGQGLEQYF. CDR3 bases: TGCGCCAGCAGCTTGGACCCGGGACAGGGGTTGGAGCAGTACTTC.

This rearrangement joins TRBV28 to TRBJ2-1, with TRBD2 matching over 7 bases. CDR1 and CDR2 from the germline V gene are MDHEN and SYDVKM. The CDR3 runs 19 residues. V lost 5 bases to trimming and J lost 3 bases; unmatched junction nucleotides: 19. The CDR3 spells CASSILTPGLGRNYNEQFF. In DNA, the CDR3 is TGTGCCAGCAGTATACTTACCCCCGGACTCGGGAGGAACTACAATGAGCAGTTCTTC.

The chain links TRBV7-9 to TRBJ1-5, with D tentatively TRBD1 (5 bases). V was clipped by 5 bases and J by 7 bases, with 21 bases between them. This CDR3 is 16 amino acids long. CDR1 and CDR2 from the germline V gene are SEHNR and FQNEAQ (reference sequence). The CDR3 DNA sequence: TGTGCCAGCAGCCCGATGATAACAGGAGCTGGCCAGCCCCAGCATTTT. It translates to CASSPMITGAGQPQHF.

The chain has TRBV5-4 and TRBJ2-1; D gene uncertain. This CDR3 comprises 16 residues. Germline V CDR1 and CDR2: SGHNT, YYREEE (reference sequence). Between the trimmed V and J ends, which lost 3 bases and 0 bases, there was a span of 13 bases. In DNA, the CDR3 is TGTGCCAGCAGCTCCTTGACCGTAAGCTCCTACAATGAGCAGTTCTTC. Residues: CASSSLTVSSYNEQFF.

The J gene is TRBJ1-3, the V gene TRBV7-9; the D is unclear. This CDR3 is built from 14 residues. Trimming cost V 5 bases and J 2 bases, with 10 bases left between them. CDR1 is SEHNR and CDR2 is FQNEAQ in the germline V gene (reference sequence). CDR3 region: CASSPPRAGNTIYF. The DNA for the CDR3 is TGTGCCAGCAGCCCACCTCGGGCTGGAAACACCATATATTTT. The whole variable domain, remainder taken from reference TRBV7-9 and TRBJ1-3, is DTGVSQNPRHKITKRGQNVTFRCDPISEHNRLYWYRQTLGQGPEFLTYFQNEAQLEKSRLLSDRFSAERPKGSFSTLEIQRTEQGDSAMYLCASSPPRAGNTIYFGEGSWLTVV.

The J gene is TRBJ2-5, the V gene TRBV25-1; D assignment may be TRBD1 or TRBD2 (6 bases each). CDR1 MGHDK and CDR2 SYGVNS come from the germline V gene. This CDR3 contains 14 residues. V was shortened by 6 bases and J by 6 bases, with 17 bases between the two germline ends. CDR3 loop: CASRDSGLQQTQYF. The CDR3 DNA is TGTGCCAGCAGGGACAGCGGGCTCCAGCAGACCCAGTACTTC.

The J gene is TRBJ1-1, the V gene TRBV19; no clear D gene. Trimming stripped 3 bases from V and 1 base from J, with 12 bases between. CDR1 is LNHDA and CDR2 is SQIVND in the germline V gene (reference sequence). The CDR3 contains 15 residues. CDR3 nucleotides: TGTGCCAGTAGTATTGGGCCAGGTAAGAACACTGAAGCTTTCTTT. Residues: CASSIGPGKNTEAFF.